The 26 T cell receptor beta chains presented below share a single source sample, sequenced in a study of STAT5B mutations in CD4+ large granular lymphocyte leukemia. Some clones are missing from TCRdb's copy, which holds only in-frame ones; the method was immunoSEQ multiplex PCR. The table shows 30,000 to 40,000 clones, with approximately 69% occurring only once. The sequencing input was CD4+ T cells from blood buffy coats. Receptors originate from a human donor in good health.

This clone was seen only a few times. J is TRBJ2-1 and V is TRBV9; 12 bases fit TRBD2. Germline V gene lookup returns CDR1 SGDLS and CDR2 YYNGEE. The CDR3 has 15 amino acids. The ends lost 3 bases at V and 4 bases at J; junction bases unmatched: 2. The CDR3 nucleotides are TGTGCCAGCAGCGGTGGACTAGCGGGGTACAATGAGCAGTTCTTC. Translating gives CASSGGLAGYNEQFF.

The CDR3 loop reads CASSLVSGTEETQYF. The CDR3 nucleotides are TGTGCCAGCAGCTTAGTCTCCGGGACAGAAGAGACCCAGTACTTC. The genes are TRBV7-9 and TRBJ2-5, with TRBD1 matching over 7 bases. With 1 base clipped from V and 3 bases from J, the junction kept 5 bases outside the gene matches. Germline V gene lookup returns CDR1 SEHNR and CDR2 FQNEAQ (reference sequence). The CDR3 contains 15 residues.

The J gene is TRBJ2-3, the V gene TRBV23-1; 7 bases match TRBD1. TRBV23-1 is designated an ORF whose function remains uncertain. The CDR3 spans 15 residues. Trimming removed 4 bases from V and 0 bases from J; junction bases left unmatched: 4. The CDR3 loop is CASSRTGQSTDTQYF. DNA for the CDR3: TGCGCCAGCAGTCGGACAGGCCAAAGCACAGATACGCAGTATTTT.

The CDR3 nucleotides are TGTGCCAGCAGCTCCTTCAGCGCGACCGGGGAGCTGTTTTTT. Amino acids: CASSSFSATGELFF. The V gene is TRBV7-3, the J gene TRBJ2-2, with no clear D. The CDR3 length is 14 residues. Per the germline V gene, CDR1 is SGHTA and CDR2 is FQGTGA. V lost 4 bases and J 5 bases, leaving 11 bases between the germline ends.

The sample holds a few counts of this clone. The chain has TRBV7-2 and TRBJ2-7, with 7 bases lining up with TRBD1. Germline lookup yields CDR1 SGHTA and CDR2 FQGNSA. The CDR3 runs 17 residues. Trimming took 0 bases from V and 2 from J; bases not matched to a gene: 10. For the CDR3, the DNA is TGTGCCAGCAGCTTAGCGCAATCGGGCAGGGGGACCTACGAGCAGTACTTC. Amino acids: CASSLAQSGRGTYEQYF.

The chain combines TRBV7-2 with TRBJ1-2; the match to TRBD1 covers 7 bases. The junction had 6 bases not matched to a gene; V was cut back by 4 bases and J by 7 bases. Germline V gene sequence: CDR1 SGHTA, CDR2 FQGNSA. This CDR3 is built from 13 residues. The CDR3 is CASSSDRVRGYTF. DNA of the CDR3: TGTGCCAGCAGCTCCGACAGGGTTCGTGGCTACACCTTC.

The chain combines TRBV19 with TRBJ1-2; TRBD1 matches 9 bases. CDR1 is LNHDA, CDR2 SQIVND, per germline (reference sequence). With 5 bases clipped from V and 2 bases from J, the junction kept 6 bases outside the gene matches. The CDR3 sequence is 15 residues long. The DNA for the CDR3 is TGTGCCAGTAGTGTCGGACAGGGGAAAAACTATGGCTACACCTTC. This codes for CASSVGQGKNYGYTF.

This clone came up a few times. The chain is built from TRBV9 and TRBJ2-4; D ambiguous. V lost 4 bases and J 5 bases, leaving 10 bases between the germline ends. The CDR3 length is 13 residues. Germline-derived CDR1 and CDR2 are SGDLS and YYNGEE. The CDR3 bases are TGTGCCAGCAGCTCATTGGACCAAAACATTCAGTACTTC. Amino acids: CASSSLDQNIQYF.

This clone has just a few counts. The chain recombines TRBV7-2 with TRBJ2-1, with D possibly TRBD2 on 6 matching bases. V was cut by 1 base and J by 10 bases, with 11 bases left in between. The germline V gene encodes CDR1 SGHTA and CDR2 FQGNSA. The CDR3 is 13 amino acids. CDR3 amino acids: CASSLEAGREQFF. DNA of the CDR3: TGTGCCAGCAGCTTAGAGGCGGGGAGGGAGCAGTTCTTC.

J is TRBJ1-1 and V is TRBV10-3; no reliable D call. CDR1 and CDR2 from the germline V gene are ENHRY and SYGVKD. Between the trimmed V and J ends, which lost 10 bases and 4 bases, there was a span of 10 bases. This CDR3 is built from 11 residues. The CDR3 bases are TGTGCCACTTCGAAGGGCACTGAAGCTTTCTTT. It codes for CATSKGTEAFF.

This chain connects TRBV4-3 to TRBJ1-4; no firm D call. V shed 1 base and J shed 0 bases, with 6 bases lying between them. This CDR3 is built from 15 residues. Looked up from germline, CDR1 is LGHNA and CDR2 is YSLEER. Here the CDR3 reads CASSQAGTTNEKLFF. The CDR3 nucleotides read TGCGCCAGCAGCCAAGCCGGGACAACTAATGAAAAACTGTTTTTT.

This clone occurred a few times. The gene calls are TRBV2 and TRBJ2-2, with 7 bases matching TRBD1. Germline V CDR1 and CDR2: SNHLY, FYNNEI. Trimming at V came to 5 bases and at J to 4 bases, leaving 7 bases not matched to a gene. The CDR3 sequence is 15 residues long. CDR3 coding DNA: TGTGCCAGCAGTCCGACAGGGCTAGGCACCGGGGAGCTGTTTTTT. This gives the protein CASSPTGLGTGELFF.

The J gene is TRBJ2-2, the V gene TRBV30, with TRBD2 as a possible D gene (6 bases). Trimming cost V 6 bases and J 8 bases, with 19 bases left between them. The CDR3 length is 14 residues. Germline CDR1 is GTSNPN and CDR2 is SVGIG (reference sequence). This chain's CDR3 is CACKYSGSQGELFF. The CDR3 coding sequence is TGTGCCTGCAAGTATAGCGGTTCACAGGGGGAGCTGTTTTTT.

This clone occurred a few times. This chain connects TRBV30 to TRBJ2-7; TRBD2 is a possible D gene (5 bases). V lost 0 bases to trimming and J lost 7 bases, with 13 bases between them. Per the germline V gene, CDR1 is GTSNPN and CDR2 is SVGIG (reference sequence). The CDR3 runs to 13 residues. The CDR3 sequence is CAWSVRGVGEQYF. Written as DNA, the CDR3 is TGTGCCTGGAGTGTACGGGGAGTGGGGGAGCAGTACTTC.

The chain recombines TRBV5-1 with TRBJ2-1, with a weak D call TRBD1 (6 bases). V lost 3 bases and J 9 bases, leaving 28 bases between the germline ends. The CDR3 extends over 18 amino acids. Germline V gives CDR1 SGHRS, CDR2 YFSETQ. CDR3 residues: CASSSGQPIMAMVIEQFF. The CDR3 DNA follows: TGCGCCAGCAGCTCAGGACAGCCAATAATGGCAATGGTAATTGAGCAGTTCTTC.

This clone has only a few counts. This chain joins TRBV2 and TRBJ1-1; no definite D call. Looked up from germline, CDR1 is SNHLY and CDR2 is FYNNEI. The CDR3 length is 12 residues. The germline V and J ends were trimmed by 2 bases and 0 bases, with 1 base remaining between them. The CDR3 coding sequence is TGTGCCAGCAGTGAAATGAACACTGAAGCTTTCTTT. Translated: CASSEMNTEAFF.

CDR3: CAWSLAYLRRNTGELFF. CDR3 coding DNA: TGTGCCTGGAGCCTCGCTTATTTGAGACGGAACACCGGGGAGCTGTTTTTT. The chain employs TRBV30 and TRBJ2-2; D remains ambiguous. The length of the CDR3 is 17 residues. Germline V lookup: CDR1 GTSNPN, CDR2 SVGIG (reference sequence). The V end lost 3 bases, the J end lost 1 base, and 18 bases lay between the germline ends.

This chain connects TRBV7-2 to TRBJ1-5; unclear D gene. V was cut by 5 bases and J by 4 bases, with 6 bases left in between. Germline CDR1 and CDR2: SGHTA and FQGNSA. This CDR3 is 12 amino acids long. The CDR3 DNA is TGTGCCAGCAGCAACGCGAATCAGCCCCAGCATTTT. Amino acid sequence: CASSNANQPQHF. Full variable domain (missing parts from reference TRBV7-2 and TRBJ1-5): GAGVSQSPSNKVTEKGKDVELRCDPISGHTALYWYRQSLGQGLEFLIYFQGNSAPDKSGLPSDRFSAERTGGSVSTLTIQRTQQEDSAVYLCASSNANQPQHFGDGTRLSIL.

This chain links TRBV5-1 with TRBJ1-2; unclear D gene. This CDR3 comprises 13 residues. The germline V and J ends were trimmed by 2 bases and 8 bases, with 13 bases remaining between them. CDR1 SGHRS and CDR2 YFSETQ come from the germline V gene. The CDR3 DNA reads as TGCGCCAGCAGCTTTCAAGAGTTTGCGGGCTACACCTTC. This encodes CASSFQEFAGYTF. The full variable domain, completed using reference TRBV5-1 and TRBJ1-2, is KAGVTQTPRYLIKTRGQQVTLSCSPISGHRSVSWYQQTPGQGLQFLFEYFSETQRNKGNFPGRFSGRQFSNSRSEMNVSTLELGDSALYLCASSFQEFAGYTFGSGTRLTVV.

The chain joins TRBV4-2 to TRBJ2-1; 8 nucleotides align to TRBD2. Germline CDR1 and CDR2: LGHNA and YNFKEQ. The CDR3 runs 15 residues. V shed 4 bases, J shed 4 bases, and the junction held 6 bases outside the gene matches. The CDR3 DNA follows: TGTGCCAGCAGCCCCCGGTTAGCGGGGTACAATGAGCAGTTCTTC. Translated, it gives CASSPRLAGYNEQFF.

This clone was observed a handful of times. V and J are TRBV6-5 and TRBJ2-1; D unclear. CDR3 size: 13 residues. Trimming removed 7 bases at V and 6 bases at J, with 13 bases between. Germline V lookup: CDR1 MNHEY, CDR2 SVGAGI. The CDR3 is CASTQGVGNEQFF. CDR3 DNA sequence: TGTGCCAGCACCCAAGGAGTCGGCAATGAGCAGTTCTTC.

V usage is TRBV29-1 and J usage is TRBJ1-2, with a weak D call TRBD1 (5 bases). Germline V lookup: CDR1 SQVTM, CDR2 ANQGSEA. V lost 7 bases to trimming and J lost 5 bases, with 17 bases between them. The CDR3 runs to 13 residues. The CDR3, as DNA: TGCAGCGCTCCGGACAAAGACGGGTATGGCTACACCTTC. Its translation is CSAPDKDGYGYTF.

This clone occurred a few times. The chain links TRBV18 to TRBJ1-1; D is uncertain. This CDR3 spans 16 amino acids. Germline V gene data show CDR1 as KGHSH and CDR2 as LQKENI. V shed 0 bases and J shed 3 bases, with 14 bases lying between them. CDR3 coding DNA: TGTGCCAGCTCACCACCGGGCGGGTTTAGGGACACTGAAGCTTTCTTT. This sequence encodes CASSPPGGFRDTEAFF.

The CDR3 nucleotides are TGTGCCAGCGAGGGCGTGAGCGCCGGGGAGCTGTTTTTT. This encodes CASEGVSAGELFF. V and J are TRBV6-5 and TRBJ2-2, with D possibly being TRBD2 (5 bases). V lost 8 bases to trimming and J lost 6 bases, with 13 bases between them. Germline assignment: CDR1 MNHEY and CDR2 SVGAGI. The CDR3 consists of 13 residues.

The gene calls are TRBV19 and TRBJ1-3; the D is unclear. This CDR3 has 15 amino acids. The V end was cut by 6 bases, the J end by 0 bases, with 12 bases between. Germline assignment: CDR1 LNHDA and CDR2 SQIVND (reference sequence). For the CDR3, the DNA is TGTGCCAGTAGGACCGACCGGAGCTCTGGAAACACCATATATTTT. Residues: CASRTDRSSGNTIYF.

V and J are TRBV5-1 and TRBJ2-2; TRBD1 agrees at 7 bases. Trimming at V came to 2 bases and at J to 6 bases, leaving 10 bases not matched to a gene. Per the germline V gene, CDR1 is SGHRS and CDR2 is YFSETQ. This CDR3 has 16 amino acids. For the CDR3, the DNA is TGCGCCAGCAGCTTTTCCGGGACAGACGGCCCCGGGGAGCTGTTTTTT. This translates into CASSFSGTDGPGELFF. The complete variable domain, with remaining parts taken from reference TRBV5-1 and TRBJ2-2, reads KAGVTQTPRYLIKTRGQQVTLSCSPISGHRSVSWYQQTPGQGLQFLFEYFSETQRNKGNFPGRFSGRQFSNSRSEMNVSTLELGDSALYLCASSFSGTDGPGELFFGEGSRLTVL.